A selection of T cell receptor beta chains follows, all from one sample in a study of T-cell reconstitution after alpha-beta-depleted transplantation in children. TCRdb independently ran MiXCR on the PCR reads; one entry per CDR3 protein. Altogether 480,000 or so distinct CDR3 sequences are present, roughly a tenth being singletons, with the ten largest covering 2%. This material consisted of PBMCs, taken before TCRalphabeta/CD19-depleted stem cell transplant. Receptors were obtained from a child younger than 10 with inherited bone marrow failure, due to receive a stem cell transplant. The CDR3 runs from the conserved cysteine through the conserved F or W. Each record gives: V gene, D gene, J gene, CDR3 length, CDR3 protein. The D gene is left open where the match is weak.

>TRBV27|.|TRBJ2-3|18
CASSLLIRGGRAPDTQYF
>TRBV4-1|.|TRBJ1-6|15
CASSQDGGGWSPLHF
>TRBV3-1|TRBD2|TRBJ2-7|14
CASSTSGNSYEQYF
>TRBV7-9|.|TRBJ2-7|14
CASSAIGRAYEQYF
>TRBV11-1|.|TRBJ1-6|14
CASSLTAGNSPLHF
>TRBV28|TRBD1|TRBJ1-2|15
CASSLSGGALIGYTF
>TRBV20-1|.|TRBJ2-5|12
CSAPRGGETQYF
>TRBV27|TRBD2|TRBJ2-7|16
CASSLSRTSATYEQYF
>TRBV7-8|.|TRBJ2-2|14
CASSFRGFDGELFF
>TRBV4-2|TRBD2|TRBJ2-1|17
CASSQEPGLADYNEQFF
>TRBV7-9|.|TRBJ1-2|14
CASSLAAGTYGYTF
>TRBV20-1|TRBD1|TRBJ2-1|14
CSANRGEDYNEQFF
>TRBV7-2|.|TRBJ2-1|15
CASTLRARGTNEQFF
>TRBV20-1|.|TRBJ2-1|10
CSASVLEQFF
>TRBV12-3/TRBV12-4|TRBD1|TRBJ2-2|15
CASSLTGASTGELFF
>TRBV10-3|TRBD2|TRBJ2-7|13
CAIGVAGAYEQYF
>TRBV21-1|.|TRBJ2-7|14
CASSKGPPGQEQYF
>TRBV29-1|.|TRBJ2-3|10
CSVGHDTQYF
>TRBV11-1|TRBD1|TRBJ1-2|18
CASSAWGDPGTAAEGYTF
>TRBV7-8|.|TRBJ2-5|14
CASSFHPSEETQYF
>TRBV19|.|TRBJ2-1|15
CASSISPGWSDEQFF
>TRBV24-1|TRBD2|TRBJ2-3|15
CATSDPPPARGEQYF
>TRBV11-1|TRBD2|TRBJ2-1|18
CASSLRQTSGRENNEQFF
>TRBV20-1|TRBD2|TRBJ2-2|16
CSARDPSGSGHGELFF
>TRBV7-2|.|TRBJ2-5|17
CASSLGRETRSRETQYF
>TRBV29-1|.|TRBJ2-1|12
CSAASSYNEQFF
>TRBV4-3|.|TRBJ1-2|15
CASSPKPGFNYGYTF
>TRBV10-3|.|TRBJ2-5|13
CAISEDSRETQYF
>TRBV27|.|TRBJ2-7|14
CASSAHTLTGEQYF
>TRBV30|.|TRBJ2-1|13
CAWSVASHNEQFF
>TRBV4-3|TRBD1|TRBJ1-2|18
CASSQDVGSRGGNYGYTF
>TRBV6-8|.|TRBJ2-5|18
CASSYSSASSGGQETQYF
>TRBV7-2|TRBD2|TRBJ2-1|17
CASSLGSGSGSYNEQFF
>TRBV5-1|.|TRBJ2-2|14
CASSLARTTGELFF
>TRBV5-1|TRBD2|TRBJ2-1|16
CASQGLAGGPLYEQFF
>TRBV7-8|.|TRBJ2-1|15
CASSTETPVRNEQFF
>TRBV7-9|TRBD2|TRBJ2-1|16
CAMTRLAGVKWDEQFF
>TRBV11-2|.|TRBJ2-7|16
CASNRDPGTATYEQYF
>TRBV28|TRBD2|TRBJ2-1|15
CASSYPTSGSNEQFF
>TRBV6-2/TRBV6-3|.|TRBJ2-1|11
CASSYGHEQFF
>TRBV5-1|TRBD2|TRBJ2-5|16
CASSLGLAGEVETQYF